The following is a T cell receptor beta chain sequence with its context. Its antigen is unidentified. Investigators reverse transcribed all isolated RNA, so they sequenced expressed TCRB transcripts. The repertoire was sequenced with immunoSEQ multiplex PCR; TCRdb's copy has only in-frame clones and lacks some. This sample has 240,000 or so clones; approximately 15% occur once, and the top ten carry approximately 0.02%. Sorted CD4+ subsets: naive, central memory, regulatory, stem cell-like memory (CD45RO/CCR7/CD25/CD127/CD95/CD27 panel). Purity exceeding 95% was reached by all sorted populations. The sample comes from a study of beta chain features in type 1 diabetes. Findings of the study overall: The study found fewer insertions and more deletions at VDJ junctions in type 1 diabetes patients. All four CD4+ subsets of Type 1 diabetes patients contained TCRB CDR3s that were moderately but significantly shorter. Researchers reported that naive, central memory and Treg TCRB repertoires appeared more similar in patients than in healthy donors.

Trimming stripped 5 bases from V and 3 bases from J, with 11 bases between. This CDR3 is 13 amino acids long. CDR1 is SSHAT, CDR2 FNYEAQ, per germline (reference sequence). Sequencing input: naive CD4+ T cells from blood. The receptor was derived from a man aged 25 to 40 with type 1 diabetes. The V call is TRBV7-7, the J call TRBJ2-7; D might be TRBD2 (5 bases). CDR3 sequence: CASSHAEGYEQYF. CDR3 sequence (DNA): TGTGCCAGCAGCCATGCCGAGGGCTACGAGCAGTACTTC.